This T cell receptor beta chain appears in the sequencing data of a study of OX40 agonist ivuxolimab in advanced cancers. Germline V gene lookup returns CDR1 SGHTA and CDR2 FQGNSA. The J segment lost 5 bases and the V segment lost 3 bases, leaving 6 bases of the junction unmatched. This CDR3 is 15 amino acids long. Repertoires were generated with immunoSEQ multiplex PCR, while TCRdb's copy carries only in-frame clones and drops some. The repertoire holds tens of thousands of clones, with about 86% as singletons. V and J are TRBV7-2 and TRBJ2-5, with 10 bases aligning to TRBD2. The receptor was derived from an adult with an advanced solid tumor such as melanoma, head and neck, liver or kidney cancer. This specimen consisted of CD4+ or CD8+ T cells sorted from blood, obtained in a trial of the OX40 agonist ivuxolimab. The CDR3 region is CASSFQRGGVETQYF. For the CDR3, the DNA is TGTGCCAGCAGCTTCCAGCGGGGGGGCGTGGAGACCCAGTACTTC.